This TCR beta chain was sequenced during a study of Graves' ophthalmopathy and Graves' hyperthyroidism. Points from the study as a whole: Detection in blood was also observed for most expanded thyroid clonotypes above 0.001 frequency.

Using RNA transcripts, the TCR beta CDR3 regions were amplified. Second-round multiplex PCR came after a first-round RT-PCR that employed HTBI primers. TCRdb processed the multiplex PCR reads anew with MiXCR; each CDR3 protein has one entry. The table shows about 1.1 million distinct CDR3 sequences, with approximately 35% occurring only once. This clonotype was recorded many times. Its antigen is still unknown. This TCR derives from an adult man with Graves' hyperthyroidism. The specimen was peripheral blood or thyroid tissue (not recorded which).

This CDR3 is CASSASGRPYEQYF. As DNA, the CDR3 is TGTGCCAGCAGCGCTTCAGGGAGACCCTACGAGCAGTACTTC. The chain combines TRBV2 with TRBJ2-7; TRBD1 or TRBD2 may be the D gene (5 bases each). V was trimmed by 6 bases and J by 2 bases, leaving 14 bases between them. The CDR3 loop spans 14 amino acids. Germline values: CDR1 SNHLY, CDR2 FYNNEI.